The clone carrying this TCR beta chain is a singleton in its sample. Its matching antigen is unknown. Indicated treatment: some 20 received Ad26.COV2.S at low or high dose, single or two shots; five or six received placebo; per-sample allocation not given. Sampling was done on day 63 after the first vaccine or placebo injection. SARS-CoV-2 spike from the Wuhan strain was encoded by the vaccine, an Ad26 vector. This CDR3 has 16 residues. V was pared by 5 bases and J by 1 base, with 14 bases between. CDR1 is SEHNR, CDR2 FQNEAQ, per germline (reference sequence). The sample originates from a study of Ad26.COV2.S vaccination and SARS-CoV-2 variants. Using immunoSEQ multiplex PCR, the repertoire was profiled, and TCRdb retains in-frame clones only, with some absent. The table includes some 420,000 clones, roughly 90% detected once. Study-wide results and caveats: Reports say spike-specific CD8+ and CD4+ T cell responses covered substantial breadth after vaccination.

This chain links TRBV7-9 with TRBJ2-2; D is ambiguous. The starting material was peripheral blood, obtained in a trial of Ad26.COV2.S vaccine versus placebo. This clonotype was sampled from a person between 18 and 65 years old who received the Ad26.COV2.S COVID-19 vaccine or a placebo. CDR3 sequence: CASSPSPGGNTGELFF. CDR3 nucleotides: TGTGCCAGCAGCCCGAGCCCGGGTGGGAACACCGGGGAGCTGTTTTTT.